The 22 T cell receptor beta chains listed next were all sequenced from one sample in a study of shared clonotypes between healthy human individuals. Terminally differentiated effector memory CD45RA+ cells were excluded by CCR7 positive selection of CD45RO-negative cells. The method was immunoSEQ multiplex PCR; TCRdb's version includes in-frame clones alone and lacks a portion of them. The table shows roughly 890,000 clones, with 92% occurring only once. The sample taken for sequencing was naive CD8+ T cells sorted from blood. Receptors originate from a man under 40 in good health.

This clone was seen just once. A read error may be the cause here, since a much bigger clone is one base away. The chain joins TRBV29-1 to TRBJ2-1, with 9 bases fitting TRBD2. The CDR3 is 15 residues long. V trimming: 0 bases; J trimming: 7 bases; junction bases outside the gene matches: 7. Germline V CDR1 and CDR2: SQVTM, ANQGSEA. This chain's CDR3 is CSVEEASGKENEQFF. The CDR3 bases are TGCAGCGTTGAAGAGGCTAGCGGGAAGGAAAATGAGCAGTTCTTC.

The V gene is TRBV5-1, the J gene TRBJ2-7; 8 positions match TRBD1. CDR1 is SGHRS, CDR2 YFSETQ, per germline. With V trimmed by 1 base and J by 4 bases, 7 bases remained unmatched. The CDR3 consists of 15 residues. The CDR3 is CASSLSAGGWYEQYF. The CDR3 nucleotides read TGCGCCAGCAGCTTGAGCGCAGGGGGCTGGTACGAGCAGTACTTC. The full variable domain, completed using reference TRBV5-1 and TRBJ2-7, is KAGVTQTPRYLIKTRGQQVTLSCSPISGHRSVSWYQQTPGQGLQFLFEYFSETQRNKGNFPGRFSGRQFSNSRSEMNVSTLELGDSALYLCASSLSAGGWYEQYFGPGTRLTVT.

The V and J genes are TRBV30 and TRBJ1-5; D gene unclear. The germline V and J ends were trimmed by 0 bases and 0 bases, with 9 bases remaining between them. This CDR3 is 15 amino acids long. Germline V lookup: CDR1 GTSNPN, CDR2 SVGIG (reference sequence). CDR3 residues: CAWSVLAASNQPQHF. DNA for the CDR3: TGTGCCTGGAGTGTACTGGCAGCTAGCAATCAGCCCCAGCATTTT. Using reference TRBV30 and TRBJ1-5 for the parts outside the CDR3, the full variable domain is SQTIHQWPATLVQPVGSPLSLECTVEGTSNPNLYWYRQAAGRGLQLLFYSVGIGQISSEVPQNLSASRPQDRQFILSSKKLLLSDSGFYLCAWSVLAASNQPQHFGDGTRLSIL.

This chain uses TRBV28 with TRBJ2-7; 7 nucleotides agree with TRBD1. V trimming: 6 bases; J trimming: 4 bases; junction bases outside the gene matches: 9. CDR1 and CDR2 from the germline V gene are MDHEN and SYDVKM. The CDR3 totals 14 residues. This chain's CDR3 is CASSRPGTAYEQYF. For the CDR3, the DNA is TGTGCCAGCAGCCGACCCGGGACAGCATACGAGCAGTACTTC.

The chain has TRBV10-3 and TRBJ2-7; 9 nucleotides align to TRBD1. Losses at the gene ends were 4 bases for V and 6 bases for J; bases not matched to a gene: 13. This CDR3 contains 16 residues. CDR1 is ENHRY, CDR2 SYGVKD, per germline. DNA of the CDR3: TGTGCCATCAGTGTTGGGGGGACAGGGAGGACGATCGAGCAGTACTTC. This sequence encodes CAISVGGTGRTIEQYF.

The CDR3 sequence is CASSPTLDRGYEQYF. The CDR3 DNA sequence: TGTGCCAGCAGCCCCACCCTGGACAGGGGGTACGAGCAGTACTTC. V is TRBV13 and J is TRBJ2-7; 10 bases match TRBD1. CDR3 length: 15 residues. With 5 bases clipped from V and 4 bases from J, the junction kept 8 bases outside the gene matches. Germline V CDR1 and CDR2: PRHDT, FYEKMQ (reference sequence).

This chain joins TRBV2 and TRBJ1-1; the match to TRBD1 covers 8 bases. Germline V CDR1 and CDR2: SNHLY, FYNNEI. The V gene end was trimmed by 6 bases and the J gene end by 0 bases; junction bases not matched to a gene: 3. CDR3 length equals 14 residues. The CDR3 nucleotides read TGTGCCAGCAGGAAGACAGGGGTGAACACTGAAGCTTTCTTT. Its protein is CASRKTGVNTEAFF.

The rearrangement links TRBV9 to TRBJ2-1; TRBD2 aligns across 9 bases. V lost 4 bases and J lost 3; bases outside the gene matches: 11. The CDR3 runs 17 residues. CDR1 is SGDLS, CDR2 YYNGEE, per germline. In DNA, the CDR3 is TGTGCCAGCAGCCTCCAATCCGCGGGAGGGGTCTACAATGAGCAGTTCTTC. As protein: CASSLQSAGGVYNEQFF.

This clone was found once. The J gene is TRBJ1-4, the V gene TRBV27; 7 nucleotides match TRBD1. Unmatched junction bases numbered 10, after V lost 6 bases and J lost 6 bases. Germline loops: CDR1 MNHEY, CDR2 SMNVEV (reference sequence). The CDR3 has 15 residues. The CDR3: CASSNRGGLYEKLFF. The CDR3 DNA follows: TGTGCCAGCAGCAACAGGGGCGGATTATATGAAAAACTGTTTTTT.

This CDR3 is CASSQDWGGETQYF. The DNA for the CDR3 is TGCGCCAGCAGCCAAGATTGGGGGGGAGAGACCCAGTACTTC. The chain uses TRBV4-1 and TRBJ2-5; 7 nucleotides align to TRBD2. Germline-derived CDR1 and CDR2 are MGHRA and YSYEKL. This CDR3 contains 14 residues. After removal of 0 bases from V and 4 bases from J, the junction contained 2 bases not matched to a gene.

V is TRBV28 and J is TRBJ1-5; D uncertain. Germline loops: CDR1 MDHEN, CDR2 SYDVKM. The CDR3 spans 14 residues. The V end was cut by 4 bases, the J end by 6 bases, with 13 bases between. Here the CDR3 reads CASSSPYGFQPQHF. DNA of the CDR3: TGTGCCAGCAGTTCCCCTTATGGGTTTCAGCCCCAGCATTTT.

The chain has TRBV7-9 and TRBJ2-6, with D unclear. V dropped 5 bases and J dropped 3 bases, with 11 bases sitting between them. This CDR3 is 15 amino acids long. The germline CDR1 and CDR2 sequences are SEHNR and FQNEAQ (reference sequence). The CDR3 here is CASSLGGFGANVLTF. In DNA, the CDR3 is TGTGCCAGCAGCCTAGGTGGTTTTGGGGCCAACGTCCTGACTTTC.

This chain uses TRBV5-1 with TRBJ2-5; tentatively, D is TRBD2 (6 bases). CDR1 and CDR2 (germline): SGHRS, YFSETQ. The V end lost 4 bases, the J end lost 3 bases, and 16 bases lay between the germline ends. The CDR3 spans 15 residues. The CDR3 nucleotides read TGCGCCAGCAGCCCCCCCTGGACTACCGAAGAGACCCAGTACTTC. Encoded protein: CASSPPWTTEETQYF. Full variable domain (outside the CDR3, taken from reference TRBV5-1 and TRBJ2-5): KAGVTQTPRYLIKTRGQQVTLSCSPISGHRSVSWYQQTPGQGLQFLFEYFSETQRNKGNFPGRFSGRQFSNSRSEMNVSTLELGDSALYLCASSPPWTTEETQYFGPGTRLLVL.

This CDR3 is CASSLGRAFF. The CDR3 DNA reads as TGTGCCAGCAGCTTGGGGAGAGCTTTCTTT. V gene TRBV7-9 combines with J gene TRBJ1-1; D not resolved. The length of the CDR3 is 10 residues. Germline loops: CDR1 SEHNR, CDR2 FQNEAQ (reference sequence). Trimming removed 3 bases from V and 10 bases from J, with 6 bases in between.

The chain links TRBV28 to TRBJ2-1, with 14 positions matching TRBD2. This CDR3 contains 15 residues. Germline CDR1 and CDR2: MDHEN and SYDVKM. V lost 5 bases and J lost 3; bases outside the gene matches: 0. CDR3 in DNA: TGTGCCAGCAGTGGGACTAGCGGGAGCTACAATGAGCAGTTCTTC. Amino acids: CASSGTSGSYNEQFF.

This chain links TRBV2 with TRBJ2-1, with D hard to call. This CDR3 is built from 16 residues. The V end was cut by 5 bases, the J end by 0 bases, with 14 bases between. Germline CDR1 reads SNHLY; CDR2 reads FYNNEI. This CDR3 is CASSLPVNPSYNEQFF. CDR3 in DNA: TGTGCCAGCAGTCTCCCCGTCAACCCCTCCTACAATGAGCAGTTCTTC.

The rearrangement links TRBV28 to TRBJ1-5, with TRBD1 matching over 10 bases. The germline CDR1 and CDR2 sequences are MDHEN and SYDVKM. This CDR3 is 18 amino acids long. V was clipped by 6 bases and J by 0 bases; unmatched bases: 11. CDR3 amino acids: CASSPPGQGSPSNQPQHF. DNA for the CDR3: TGTGCCAGCAGCCCGCCGGGACAGGGGTCCCCTAGCAATCAGCCCCAGCATTTT. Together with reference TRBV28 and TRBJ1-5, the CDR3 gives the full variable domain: DVKVTQSSRYLVKRTGEKVFLECVQDMDHENMFWYRQDPGLGLRLIYFSYDVKMKEKGDIPEGYSVSREKKERFSLILESASTNQTSMYLCASSPPGQGSPSNQPQHFGDGTRLSIL.

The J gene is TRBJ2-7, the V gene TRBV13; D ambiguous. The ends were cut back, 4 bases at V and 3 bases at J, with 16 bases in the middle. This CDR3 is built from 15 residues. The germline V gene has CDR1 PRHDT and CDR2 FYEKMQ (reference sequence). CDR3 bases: TGTGCCAGCAGCTCAGTTCGGAGCGCAAACTACGAGCAGTACTTC. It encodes CASSSVRSANYEQYF.

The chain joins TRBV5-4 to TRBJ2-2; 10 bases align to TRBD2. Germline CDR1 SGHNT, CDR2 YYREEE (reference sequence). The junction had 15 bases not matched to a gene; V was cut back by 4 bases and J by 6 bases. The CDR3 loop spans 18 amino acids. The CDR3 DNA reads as TGTGCCAGCAGCGGAACCCAAATAGCGGGAGGACCCGCCGGGGAGCTGTTTTTT. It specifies CASSGTQIAGGPAGELFF.

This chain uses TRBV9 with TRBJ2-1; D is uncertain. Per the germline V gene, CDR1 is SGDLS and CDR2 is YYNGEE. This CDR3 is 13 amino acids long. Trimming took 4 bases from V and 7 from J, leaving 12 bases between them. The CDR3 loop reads CASSPSRRNEQFF. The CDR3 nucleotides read TGTGCCAGCAGCCCTTCCCGTCGGAATGAGCAGTTCTTC.

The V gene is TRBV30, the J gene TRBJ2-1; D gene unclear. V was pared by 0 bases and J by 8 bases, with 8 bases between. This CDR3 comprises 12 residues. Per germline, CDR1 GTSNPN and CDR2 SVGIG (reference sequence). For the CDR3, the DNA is TGTGCCTGGAGTGTACAGTCCCATGAGCAGTTCTTC. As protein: CAWSVQSHEQFF.

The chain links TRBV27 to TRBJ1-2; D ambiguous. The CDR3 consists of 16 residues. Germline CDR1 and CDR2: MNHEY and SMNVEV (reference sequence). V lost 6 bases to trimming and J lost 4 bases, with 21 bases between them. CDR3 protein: CASSVYQAPSAYGYTF. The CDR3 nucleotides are TGTGCCAGCAGCGTTTATCAGGCCCCTTCGGCCTATGGCTACACCTTC.